The rows below give T cell receptor beta chains drawn from one sample of a study of early T cells in non-severe SARS-CoV-2 infection. One entry per CDR3 protein, called by TCRdb with MiXCR from the 5' RACE reads. The sample has about 60,000 distinct CDR3 sequences; roughly 13% are singletons. Source material: whole blood. The receptor source for this set is an adult who was a healthcare worker with PCR-confirmed SARS-CoV-2 infection or an uninfected control (not recorded which). CDR3s include the opening cysteine and the closing phenylalanine or tryptophan. Fields, in order: V gene, J gene, clone size, D gene, CDR3 DNA, CDR3 protein. The D gene is left open where the match is weak. Not every row has a clone size; where given, it reads once, few, many or a size class.

TRBV11-2	TRBJ1-6	few	TRBD1	TGTGCCAGCAGCCCGGGGACAGGGGGCTTCAATAATTCACCCCTCCACTTT	CASSPGTGGFNNSPLHF
TRBV29-1	TRBJ1-1	many	-	TGCAGCGTTGTTGGGGGGAATGAAGCTTTCTTT	CSVVGGNEAFF
TRBV12-3/TRBV12-4	TRBJ2-1	many	-	TGTGCCAGCTTGACGGGAGTGGGAAATGAGCAGTTCTTC	CASLTGVGNEQFF
TRBV29-1	TRBJ2-5	few	-	TGCAGCGCTGCGGGGCTCCAAGAGACCCAGTACTTC	CSAAGLQETQYF
TRBV7-9	TRBJ2-7	-	-	TGTGCCAGCAGCTTAGTGGGGGAGACCTACGAGCAGTACTTC	CASSLVGETYEQYF
TRBV9	TRBJ2-1	-	-	TGTGCCAGCAGCGTAGTGGGGGACGGTCTTCCAGGACCCAGCTCCTACAATGAGCAGTTCTTC	CASSVVGDGLPGPSSYNEQFF
TRBV7-8	TRBJ2-2	few	-	TGTGCCAGCAGCTTAGGGACGCAGAACACCGGGGAGCTGTTTTTT	CASSLGTQNTGELFF
TRBV6-5	TRBJ2-1	few	-	TGTGCCAGCAGTTACTCGACTTCTTCGAGCTCCTACAATGAGCAGTTCTTC	CASSYSTSSSSYNEQFF
TRBV29-1	TRBJ2-1	-	TRBD1	TGCGGCGTTAAAGGACAGGGGAATGAGCAGTTCTTC	CGVKGQGNEQFF
TRBV9	TRBJ1-5	-	TRBD1	TGTGCCAGCAGGGAGACAGGGCGGAAGGATCAGCCCCAGCATTTT	CASRETGRKDQPQHF
TRBV5-1	TRBJ1-4	few	-	TGCGCCAGCACGACTAGGGACTTGGATGAAAAACTGTTTTTT	CASTTRDLDEKLFF
TRBV18	TRBJ1-1	few	-	TGTGCCAGCTCACCACTGCCAGGGGAGACTGAAGCTTTCTTT	CASSPLPGETEAFF
TRBV6-2/TRBV6-3	TRBJ2-2	many	-	TGTGCCAGCAGTTACCTCATTGGGGCGAACACCGGGGAGCTGTTTTTT	CASSYLIGANTGELFF
TRBV11-2	TRBJ1-3	few	-	TGTGCCAGCAGCGAACGGAGCTCTGGAAACACCATATATTTT	CASSERSSGNTIYF
TRBV10-3	TRBJ2-3	once	-	TGTGCCATCAGTGAAGGGGGGGCCGCAGATACGCAGTATTTT	CAISEGGAADTQYF
TRBV5-1	TRBJ2-3	many	TRBD2	TGCGCCAGCAGCACCCTAGCGGGGGGTAGCACAGATACGCAGTATTTT	CASSTLAGGSTDTQYF
TRBV7-9	TRBJ2-4	few	-	TGTGCCAGCAGCTTAGGCCCGTTGGGGATTCAGTACTTC	CASSLGPLGIQYF
TRBV7-9	TRBJ2-7	few	-	TGTGCCAGCAGCTTAGGTAGGACAATGCGCGGGCAGTACTTC	CASSLGRTMRGQYF
TRBV15	TRBJ1-2	-	-	TGTGCCACCAGCAGAAGGAACTTCTATGGCTACACCTTC	CATSRRNFYGYTF
TRBV28	TRBJ1-5	many	TRBD1	TGTGCCAGCAGTTCCAGGGGGAATCAGCCCCAGCATTTT	CASSSRGNQPQHF
TRBV11-2	TRBJ2-4	few	-	TGTGCCAGCAGCCCCCGACGTCAAAACATTCAGTACTTC	CASSPRRQNIQYF
TRBV28	TRBJ1-5	many	-	TGTGCCAGCATCGAAGGCCGTTATAGCAATCAGCCCCAGCATTTT	CASIEGRYSNQPQHF
TRBV5-1	TRBJ2-1	-	TRBD2	TGCGCCAGCAGCTTGGAGCTAGCGGGAGGAGTCTACAATGAGCAGTTCTTC	CASSLELAGGVYNEQFF
TRBV20-1	TRBJ2-1	few	TRBD2	TGCAGTGCTAGATCCTTTAGCGGGGGGGCAGGCAATGAGCAGTTCTTC	CSARSFSGGAGNEQFF
TRBV4-3	TRBJ2-7	many	TRBD1	TGCGCCAGCAGCCAAACCGTGACAGGGGGGGCCTCCTACGAGCAGTACTTC	CASSQTVTGGASYEQYF
TRBV6-2/TRBV6-3	TRBJ2-1	many	-	TGTGCCAGCAGGGGACCCGACTCCGCGCCTAGGGGGAATGAGCAGTTCTTC	CASRGPDSAPRGNEQFF
TRBV7-9	TRBJ1-5	few	TRBD1	TGTGCCAGCAGCTTATCCAGGGGGCAGGGTAGCAATCAGCCCCAGCATTTT	CASSLSRGQGSNQPQHF
TRBV2	TRBJ1-6	-	-	TGTGCCAGCAACGTTAACTTTAATTCACCCCTCCACTTT	CASNVNFNSPLHF
TRBV20-1	TRBJ2-3	-	TRBD1	TGCAGCGTCCGGGACAGTAGCACAGATACGCAGTATTTT	CSVRDSSTDTQYF
TRBV28	TRBJ2-7	many	TRBD2	TGTGCCAGCAGTTCTATTGGACTAGGTACGGACGAGCAGTACTTC	CASSSIGLGTDEQYF
TRBV28	TRBJ2-4	-	TRBD1	TGTGCCAGCAGTCACAGGGGGCGCCCCGACATTCAGTACTTC	CASSHRGRPDIQYF
TRBV7-2	TRBJ2-1	few	-	TGTGCCAGCAGCTTAGCCGACTCAATGAATGAGCAGTTCTTC	CASSLADSMNEQFF
TRBV6-2/TRBV6-3	TRBJ1-5	few	-	TGTGCCAGCAGTTACGAGCGACAATCCGGCAATCAGCCCCAGCATTTT	CASSYERQSGNQPQHF